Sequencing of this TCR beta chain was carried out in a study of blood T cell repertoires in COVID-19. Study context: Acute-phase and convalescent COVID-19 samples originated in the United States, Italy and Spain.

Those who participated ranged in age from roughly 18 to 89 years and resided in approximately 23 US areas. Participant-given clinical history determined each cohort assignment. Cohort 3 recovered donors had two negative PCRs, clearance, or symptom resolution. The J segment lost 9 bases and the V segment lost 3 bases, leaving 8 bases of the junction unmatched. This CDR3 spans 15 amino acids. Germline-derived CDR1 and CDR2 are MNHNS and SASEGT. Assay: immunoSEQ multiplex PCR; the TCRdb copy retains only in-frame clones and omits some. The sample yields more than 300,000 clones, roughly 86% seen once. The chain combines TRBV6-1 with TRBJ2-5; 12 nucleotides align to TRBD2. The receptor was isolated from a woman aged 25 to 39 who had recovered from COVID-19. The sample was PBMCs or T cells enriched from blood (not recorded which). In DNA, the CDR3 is TGTGCCAGCAGTGAGACTAGCGGGAGTATAGGGGCCCAGTACTTC. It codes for CASSETSGSIGAQYF.